The rows below give T cell receptor beta chains drawn from one sample of a study of blood T cell repertoires in COVID-19. The method was immunoSEQ multiplex PCR; TCRdb's version includes in-frame clones alone and lacks a portion of them. This table has approximately 320,000 clones, 90% appearing once. The sequencing sample was made of PBMCs or T cells enriched from blood (not recorded which). These receptors came from a man aged 55 to 70 who had recovered from COVID-19. Each CDR3 is given with its conserved first and last residue. D genes are given only for firm matches. The size field is filled for only some rows; it gives once, few, many or a size class.

d_gene	abundance	v_gene	j_gene	CDR3aa	CDR3nt
TRBD1	NA	TRBV5-8	TRBJ2-7	CASSFRDRGREQYF	TGTGCCAGCAGCTTCCGGGACAGGGGGCGGGAGCAGTACTTC
NA	NA	TRBV11-2	TRBJ1-3	CASSLRRHAGNTIYF	TGTGCCAGCAGCCTCCGGAGGCATGCGGGAAACACCATATATTTT
NA	NA	TRBV7-2	TRBJ1-6	CASSLGQIYNSPLHF	TGTGCCAGCAGCTTAGGGCAGATCTATAATTCACCCCTCCACTTT
NA	NA	TRBV9	TRBJ2-2	CASSVGKGYTGELFF	TGTGCCAGCAGCGTAGGAAAGGGGTACACCGGGGAGCTGTTTTTT
NA	once	TRBV28	TRBJ1-5	CASSLKGVYQPQHF	TGTGCCAGCAGTTTGAAGGGGGTGTATCAGCCCCAGCATTTT
NA	NA	TRBV24-1	TRBJ2-6	CATSSGRVIPGANVLTF	TGTGCCACCAGCAGTGGCAGGGTGATTCCCGGGGCCAACGTCCTGACTTTC
TRBD1	NA	TRBV7-3	TRBJ2-1	CASSSQGEGSYNEQFF	TGTGCCAGCAGCTCACAGGGGGAAGGCTCCTACAATGAGCAGTTCTTC
NA	NA	TRBV6-5	TRBJ2-1	CASSYFRTAEQFF	TGTGCCAGCAGTTACTTTAGGACAGCTGAGCAGTTCTTC
NA	NA	TRBV5-1	TRBJ2-1	CASSLGGGRSFNEQFF	TGCGCCAGCAGCTTGGGCGGTGGGAGATCGTTCAATGAGCAGTTCTTC
NA	NA	TRBV23-1	TRBJ2-3	CERWGTDTQYF	TGCGAGAGGTGGGGCACAGATACGCAGTATTTT
NA	NA	TRBV12-3/TRBV12-4	TRBJ2-5	CASSFFGQETQYF	TGTGCCAGCAGTTTTTTCGGGCAAGAGACCCAGTACTTC
TRBD1	NA	TRBV6-6	TRBJ1-2	CAVARGDFGYGYTF	TGTGCCGTAGCCAGGGGGGATTTTGGGTATGGCTACACCTTC
TRBD2	NA	TRBV27	TRBJ2-7	CASSLSGPGLAGILYF	TGTGCCAGCAGTTTATCCGGCCCGGGACTAGCGGGAATCCTGTACTTC
TRBD1	once	TRBV12-5	TRBJ2-1	CASARDRGLRNEQFF	TGTGCTAGTGCCAGGGACAGGGGGCTGAGGAATGAGCAGTTCTTC
TRBD2	NA	TRBV3-1/TRBV3-2	TRBJ2-5	CASSPSGGAVETQYF	TGTGCCAGCAGCCCTAGCGGGGGGGCTGTGGAGACCCAGTACTTC
NA	NA	TRBV3-1/TRBV3-2	TRBJ2-4	CASSQATGKNIQYF	TGTGCCAGCAGCCAAGCGACAGGAAAAAACATTCAGTACTTC
TRBD1	NA	TRBV5-1	TRBJ1-3	CASSISGQGPGNTIYF	TGCGCCAGCAGCATATCAGGACAGGGACCTGGAAACACCATATATTTT
TRBD1	NA	TRBV7-6	TRBJ2-5	CASSSWTGSQETQYF	TGTGCCAGCAGCTCTTGGACAGGGTCCCAAGAGACCCAGTACTTC
NA	once	TRBV18	TRBJ1-4	CASSPKGLTNEKLFF	TGTGCCAGCTCACCCAAGGGACTGACAAATGAAAAACTGTTTTTT
NA	NA	TRBV11-3	TRBJ2-2	CASSSPTVMNTGELFF	TGTGCCAGCAGCTCCCCGACAGTAATGAACACCGGGGAGCTGTTTTTT